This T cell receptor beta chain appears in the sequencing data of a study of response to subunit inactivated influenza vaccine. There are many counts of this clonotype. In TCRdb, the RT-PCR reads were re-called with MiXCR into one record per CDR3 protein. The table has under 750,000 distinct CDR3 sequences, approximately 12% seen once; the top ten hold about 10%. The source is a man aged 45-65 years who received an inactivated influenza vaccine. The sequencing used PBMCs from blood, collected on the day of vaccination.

The CDR3 sequence is CASSLDSDTGEAYF. In nucleotides, the CDR3 is TGCGCCAGCAGCTTGGATTCTGATACAGGGGAGGCGTACTTC. The V gene is TRBV5-1, the J gene TRBJ2-7; tentatively, D is TRBD1 (7 bases). The CDR3 totals 14 residues. The ends were cut back, 0 bases at V and 12 bases at J, with 19 bases in the middle. Germline lookup yields CDR1 SGHRS and CDR2 YFSETQ.